The clone carrying this T cell receptor (beta chain) showed up just a few times. Given a much more abundant clone one base away, this may be a read error. Other DNA sequences in the same sample also yield this CDR3. This sample was taken from a study of CD8+ T cells in alopecia areata. Germline V CDR1 and CDR2: SEHNR, FQNEAQ (reference sequence). V lost 1 base and J lost 1, with 1 base in between. This CDR3 comprises 13 residues. The sequencing template was cDNA reverse transcribed from extracted RNA. Assay: immunoSEQ multiplex PCR; the TCRdb copy retains only in-frame clones and omits some. Counted here are about 120,000 clones, 45% to 50% occurring once; the ten biggest clones make up around 20%.

The source was CD8+ T cells sorted from blood, collected at week 0. The chain carries TRBV7-9 and TRBJ2-2; no clear D gene. This sequence was found in a human donor with alopecia areata. The CDR3 DNA reads TGTGCCAGCAGCTTAGGGAACACCGGGGAGCTGTTTTTT. It is translated as CASSLGNTGELFF.